This T cell receptor beta chain was sequenced during a study of blood T cells in healthy people across ages. CDR1 DFQATT and CDR2 SNEGSKA come from the germline V gene (reference sequence). The CDR3 sequence is 16 residues long. J was trimmed by 1 base and V by 1 base; bases with no gene match: 7. PCR was performed a second time for about 7 to 11 cycles using a sample-barcoded 5' primer and a J-beta primer mix. TCRdb reprocessed the 5' RACE reads with MiXCR, giving one entry per CDR3 protein. The sample contains around 970,000 distinct CDR3 sequences, around 54% of which appear only once. Study-level results: Older age went with lower TCR beta diversity per million T cells, in a roughly linear way. Unsorted PBMCs prevented conclusive naive versus antigen-experienced comparison.

This clonotype was counted many times. Its matching antigen is unknown. Sample: blood. The TCR was taken from a woman aged 60-75 years in good health. The chain recombines TRBV20-1 with TRBJ2-3; 8 bases line up with TRBD2. The CDR3 sequence is CSARAPGGPGTDTQYF. As DNA, the CDR3 is TGCAGTGCTAGAGCCCCGGGAGGGCCGGGCACAGATACGCAGTATTTT.